These 24 T cell receptor beta chains originate from one sample sequenced in a study of persistence of HIV-infected CD4 T cells. The libraries were made with immunoSEQ version 4 in survey mode. Sequenced by immunoSEQ multiplex PCR; TCRdb stores in-frame clones only, minus some. The table has tens of thousands of clones, approximately 79% seen once. Cells were stimulated with overlapping HIV-1 Gag 15-mer peptides. CD4+ T cells upregulating both CD40 ligand and CD69 were sorted as responding cells. These TCRs are of unknown antigen specificity. Source: CD4+ T cells sorted from PBMCs after approximately 19-hour stimulation, taken from a patient who received antiretroviral therapy. These receptors all come from an adult man with HIV who was CMV-seropositive.

This clone has just one count. The CDR3, as DNA: TGTGCCAGTAGCATTCGGAGCGAAAAACTGTTTTTT. It yields the protein CASSIRSEKLFF. The V and J genes are TRBV19 and TRBJ1-4, with D unresolved. The CDR3 contains 12 residues. V lost 6 bases, J lost 8 bases, and 10 bases lay in between. CDR1 is LNHDA and CDR2 is SQIVND in the germline V gene (reference sequence).

The sample holds a few counts of this clone. This rearrangement joins TRBV7-3 to TRBJ2-2; possible D gene TRBD1, 6 bases. Trimming removed 5 bases at V and 7 bases at J, with 14 bases between. The CDR3 length is 14 residues. Germline lookup yields CDR1 SGHTA and CDR2 FQGTGA. The DNA for the CDR3 is TGTGCCAGCAGCCCGATCAGGGGACACGGGGAGCTGTTTTTT. Its protein product is CASSPIRGHGELFF. The full variable domain, rest sourced from reference TRBV7-3 and TRBJ2-2, is GAGVSQTPSNKVTEKGKYVELRCDPISGHTALYWYRQSLGQGPEFLIYFQGTGAADDSGLPNDRFFAVRPEGSVSTLKIQRTERGDSAVYLCASSPIRGHGELFFGEGSRLTVL.

This sequence joins TRBV14 and TRBJ2-3; either TRBD1 or TRBD2 may fit D (6 bases each). CDR3 length: 12 residues. Trimming took 3 bases from V and 8 from J, leaving 9 bases between them. Germline values: CDR1 SGHDN, CDR2 FVKESK. As DNA, the CDR3 is TGTGCCAGCAGCCAGACGGGGGCTACGCAGTATTTT. It translates to CASSQTGATQYF.

This clone is large. This rearrangement joins TRBV28 to TRBJ1-5; perhaps TRBD1 as D (5 bases). The CDR3 sequence is 12 residues long. The germline V gene encodes CDR1 MDHEN and CDR2 SYDVKM. The V end was cut by 8 bases, the J end by 1 base, with 6 bases between. CDR3: CASRGSNQPQHF. The CDR3 nucleotides read TGTGCCAGCCGGGGCAGCAATCAGCCCCAGCATTTT.

This clone was recorded once. CDR3 nucleotide sequence: TGTGCCAGCAGCTACAGGGTCGGTGGTGGAAACACCATATATTTT. This gives the protein CASSYRVGGGNTIYF. The rearrangement uses TRBV7-2 and TRBJ1-3; D might be TRBD1 (6 bases). CDR1 and CDR2 from the germline V gene are SGHTA and FQGNSA. The CDR3 runs 15 residues. Trimming stripped 4 bases from V and 3 bases from J, with 13 bases between.

The sample holds a few counts of this clone. This sequence joins TRBV28 and TRBJ1-5; the match to TRBD1 covers 7 bases. V lost 1 base to trimming and J lost 7 bases; unmatched junction nucleotides: 7. Germline V CDR1 and CDR2: MDHEN, SYDVKM. This CDR3 region has 15 residues. In DNA, the CDR3 is TGTGCCAGCAGTTTATCACAGGGGATCGGGCAGCCCCAGCATTTT. Its protein is CASSLSQGIGQPQHF.

V is TRBV4-1 and J is TRBJ2-7, with D possibly TRBD2 on 6 matching bases. The CDR3 has 15 amino acids. The V gene lost 4 bases and the J gene lost 0 bases, with 13 bases spanning the gap. Germline values: CDR1 MGHRA, CDR2 YSYEKL. The CDR3 protein is CASSLEGESSYEQYF. The CDR3, as DNA: TGCGCCAGCAGCCTGGAGGGCGAAAGCTCCTACGAGCAGTACTTC.

The chain couples TRBV18 to TRBJ2-7; D assignment may be TRBD1 or TRBD2 (6 bases each). Trimming removed 3 bases at V and 4 bases at J, with 16 bases between. This CDR3 contains 15 residues. Germline V gene lookup returns CDR1 KGHSH and CDR2 LQKENI. Here the CDR3 DNA reads TGTGCCAGCTCACCGCCATCAGGGGCGGGGTACGAGCAGTACTTC. The encoded protein is CASSPPSGAGYEQYF.

The CDR3 loop is CASNDRTGKDNSPLHF. The CDR3 DNA sequence: TGTGCCAGCAATGATCGGACAGGGAAGGATAATTCACCCCTCCACTTT. The rearrangement uses TRBV6-6 and TRBJ1-6; 8 bases are a match to TRBD1. CDR1 MNHNY and CDR2 SVGAGI come from the germline V gene (reference sequence). V lost 7 bases and J lost 5; bases outside the gene matches: 10. This CDR3 is built from 16 residues.

This clone is medium-sized within its sample. This chain connects TRBV28 to TRBJ1-2; 7 bases are a match to TRBD1. The CDR3 covers 15 residues. The J segment lost 8 bases and the V segment lost 1 base, leaving 10 bases of the junction unmatched. Per germline, CDR1 MDHEN and CDR2 SYDVKM. CDR3 coding DNA: TGTGCCAGCAGTTTATCCGCGACAGGGTTGGAGGGCTACACCTTC. It encodes CASSLSATGLEGYTF.

This clone has only a few counts. The chain recombines TRBV30 with TRBJ1-6; D is unclear. This CDR3 comprises 14 residues. V was clipped by 5 bases and J by 7 bases, with 15 bases between them. Germline lookup yields CDR1 GTSNPN and CDR2 SVGIG (reference sequence). The CDR3 bases are TGTGCCTGGGCTCCTACAGCGCCGAATTCACCCCTCCACTTT. Its translation is CAWAPTAPNSPLHF.

The chain combines TRBV5-1 with TRBJ1-1; TRBD1 aligns across 7 bases. The CDR3 consists of 15 residues. The ends lost 4 bases at V and 5 bases at J; junction bases unmatched: 11. CDR1 is SGHRS, CDR2 YFSETQ, per germline. The CDR3, as DNA: TGCGCCAGCAGCGCGACGACAGGGACCTGGACTGAAGCTTTCTTT. This gives the protein CASSATTGTWTEAFF.

The gene calls are TRBV7-8 and TRBJ1-1; D perhaps matches TRBD1 (6 bases). Germline loops: CDR1 SGHVS, CDR2 FQNEAQ. The CDR3 runs 15 residues. V was clipped by 3 bases and J by 4 bases, with 15 bases between them. The CDR3 reads CASSFLVGGGTEAFF. CDR3 in DNA: TGTGCCAGCAGCTTTTTGGTAGGAGGGGGCACTGAAGCTTTCTTT.

The J gene is TRBJ2-3, the V gene TRBV7-3; 11 bases match TRBD2. The CDR3 covers 16 residues. Germline assignment: CDR1 SGHTA and CDR2 FQGTGA. Trimming at V came to 5 bases and at J to 4 bases, leaving 8 bases not matched to a gene. CDR3 loop: CASSQGHSGGADTQYF. The CDR3 bases are TGTGCCAGCAGCCAGGGGCATAGCGGGGGGGCAGATACGCAGTATTTT. The variable domain in full, with the rest retrieved from reference TRBV7-3 and TRBJ2-3, is GAGVSQTPSNKVTEKGKYVELRCDPISGHTALYWYRQSLGQGPEFLIYFQGTGAADDSGLPNDRFFAVRPEGSVSTLKIQRTERGDSAVYLCASSQGHSGGADTQYFGPGTRLTVL.

CDR3: CASSLGGQGAVKEQFF. The CDR3 nucleotides read TGTGCCAGCTCCCTCGGGGGACAGGGGGCCGTAAAGGAGCAGTTCTTC. The chain uses TRBV28 and TRBJ2-1; 12 positions match TRBD1. The V segment lost 8 bases and the J segment 10 bases; nucleotides outside the gene matches: 15. The germline V gene encodes CDR1 MDHEN and CDR2 SYDVKM. The CDR3 is 16 residues long.

V gene TRBV7-9 combines with J gene TRBJ1-2; tentatively, D is TRBD1 (5 bases). The CDR3 is 13 amino acids. The V gene lost 3 bases and the J gene lost 8 bases, with 13 bases spanning the gap. The germline V gene has CDR1 SEHNR and CDR2 FQNEAQ (reference sequence). This CDR3 reads CASSFRVGDGYTF. The CDR3 DNA reads TGTGCCAGCAGCTTCAGGGTGGGAGACGGCTACACCTTC.

The chain links TRBV6-5 to TRBJ1-2, with 8 bases matching TRBD1. Germline CDR1 is MNHEY and CDR2 is SVGAGI. The V gene end was trimmed by 6 bases and the J gene end by 3 bases; junction bases not matched to a gene: 9. This CDR3 contains 15 residues. The CDR3 nucleotides read TGTGCCAGCAGCCCAGACAGGGGACTAGACTATGGCTACACCTTC. Amino acid sequence: CASSPDRGLDYGYTF.

V usage is TRBV10-1 and J usage is TRBJ2-7; 8 bases match TRBD1. The junction had 4 bases not matched to a gene; V was cut back by 3 bases and J by 3 bases. This CDR3 region has 14 residues. Germline V gene sequence: CDR1 WNHNN, CDR2 SYGVQD (reference sequence). The CDR3 protein is CASSDLDRDYEQYF. Here the CDR3 DNA reads TGCGCCAGCAGTGATTTGGACAGGGACTACGAGCAGTACTTC.

The chain couples TRBV11-2 to TRBJ2-3, with D perhaps given as TRBD1 or TRBD2 (5 bases each). Trimming removed 5 bases from V and 1 base from J, with 19 bases in between. The V gene's germline CDR1 is SGHAT and CDR2 FQNNGV. This CDR3 is 17 amino acids long. The CDR3 DNA reads as TGTGCCAGCAGCGGAAGTACGGGGCCCCGGGGCACAGATACGCAGTATTTT. This gives the protein CASSGSTGPRGTDTQYF.

This clone was seen more than once but under ten times. The J gene is TRBJ1-2, the V gene TRBV28; tentatively, D is TRBD1 (5 bases). The CDR3 consists of 12 residues. From germline, CDR1 is MDHEN and CDR2 SYDVKM. Trimming removed 3 bases from V and 8 bases from J, with 10 bases in between. CDR3 in amino acids: CASSLGRVGYTF. CDR3 bases: TGTGCCAGCAGTTTGGGACGGGTAGGCTACACCTTC.

The genes are TRBV9 and TRBJ2-5; D remains ambiguous. There are 14 residues in the CDR3. Germline CDR1 SGDLS, CDR2 YYNGEE. Trimming removed 0 bases at V and 6 bases at J, with 12 bases between. The CDR3 region is CASSVELAGQTQYF. The CDR3, as DNA: TGTGCCAGCAGCGTAGAATTAGCCGGCCAGACCCAGTACTTC.

The chain recombines TRBV9 with TRBJ2-6, with D possibly matching TRBD1 (5 bases). Trimming pared 2 bases from V and 2 bases from J, leaving 23 bases between. CDR3 length: 20 amino acids. Germline values: CDR1 SGDLS, CDR2 YYNGEE. The CDR3 nucleotides are TGTGCCAGCAGCGTCGGCATCATAACAGTAGGGGTCGCTGGGGCCAACGTCCTGACTTTC. It codes for CASSVGIITVGVAGANVLTF.

Comments on this clone: Other DNA sequences in the same sample also yield this CDR3. The rearrangement uses TRBV7-9 and TRBJ2-5; TRBD1 agrees at 9 bases. The CDR3 runs 14 residues. After removal of 5 bases from V and 5 bases from J, the junction contained 6 bases not matched to a gene. Germline V gene lookup returns CDR1 SEHNR and CDR2 FQNEAQ (reference sequence). The CDR3 is CASSTYRGQETQYF. The CDR3 DNA is TGTGCCAGCAGCACTTACAGGGGGCAGGAGACCCAGTACTTC. Using reference TRBV7-9 and TRBJ2-5 for the parts outside the CDR3, the full variable domain is DTGVSQNPRHKITKRGQNVTFRCDPISEHNRLYWYRQTLGQGPEFLTYFQNEAQLEKSRLLSDRFSAERPKGSFSTLEIQRTEQGDSAMYLCASSTYRGQETQYFGPGTRLLVL.

The rearrangement uses TRBV4-1 and TRBJ1-5; no reliable D call. The CDR3 runs 16 residues. Trimming removed 0 bases at V and 0 bases at J, with 9 bases between. Germline V gives CDR1 MGHRA, CDR2 YSYEKL. This CDR3 reads CASSQEWTSSNQPQHF. The CDR3 DNA follows: TGCGCCAGCAGCCAAGAGTGGACCTCTAGCAATCAGCCCCAGCATTTT.